Sequencing of this T cell receptor beta chain was carried out in a study of shared clonotypes between healthy human individuals. This clone occurred a few times. Here immunoSEQ multiplex PCR was the method, and the copy in TCRdb shows in-frame clones only, minus some. Of approximately 2,000,000 clones in the sample, 85% to 95% were seen once. Germline CDR1 reads KGHSH; CDR2 reads LQKENI. Trimming stripped 1 base from V and 6 bases from J, with 9 bases between. The CDR3 is 13 amino acids. The sequence derives from a man aged 18 to 29 in good health. Some clones in this sample may be carry-over from other donors' samples. Specimen: naive CD4+ T cells from PBMCs. The sample's subset: CD45RA+ positively selected. This chain connects TRBV18 to TRBJ1-1, with D unresolved. CDR3 nucleotide sequence: TGTGCCAGCTCACCACGAGTTGACGCTGAAGCTTTCTTT. It encodes CASSPRVDAEAFF.